This TCR beta chain was recovered during a study of cytomegalovirus exposure and HLA in healthy donors. Primers: 60 Vbeta forward and 13 Jbeta reverse. The table came from immunoSEQ multiplex PCR; TCRdb's copy has only in-frame clones and leaves some out. The sample holds 250,000 to 350,000 clones, under 90% seen once. As concerns this clone: What it binds is not known.

Regarding the study as a whole: The majority of CMV-associated TCR beta chains were reported as apparently HLA-restricted in a later analysis. In most subjects, TCR beta sequences reportedly gave accurate predictions of HLA-A and HLA-B alleles. Rates of TCR association differed by HLA locus in a later analysis, with DRB1 highest and HLA-C lowest.

Sequences were obtained from PBMCs. The source is a girl aged 2 to 9 in good health and CMV-seronegative.

CDR3 sequence reads: CSVESNYNEQFF. As DNA, the CDR3 is TGCAGCGTTGAATCCAATTACAATGAGCAGTTCTTC. J is TRBJ2-1 and V is TRBV29-1; D is ambiguous. Trimming took off 2 bases at V and 4 bases at J, with 6 bases between the two ends. The CDR3 sequence is 12 residues long. The germline V gene encodes CDR1 SQVTM and CDR2 ANQGSEA.